The clone carrying this T cell receptor (beta chain) was seen once. Extraction of RNA preceded its reverse transcription into cDNA, which served as the sequencing template. Here immunoSEQ multiplex PCR was the method, and the copy in TCRdb shows in-frame clones only, minus some. The sample shows 150,000 to 200,000 clones, just over 65% of them seen only once. The data belong to a study of CD8+ T cells in alopecia areata. The CDR3 has 13 residues. The junction had 4 bases not matched to a gene; V was cut back by 5 bases and J by 4 bases. CDR1 and CDR2 from the germline V gene are ENHRY and SYGVKD. The treatment here: oral pan-JAK inhibitor, 5-10 mg twice daily. Lesional scalp punch biopsies and peripheral blood were collected from alopecia areata patients.

The chain recombines TRBV10-3 with TRBJ1-2, with TRBD1 matching 7 bases. This sequence was found in a human donor with alopecia areata. Material: CD4+ T cells sorted from blood, obtained at week 4, from a patient treated with tofacitinib. The CDR3, as DNA: TGTGCCATCAGTAAGACAGGGATCTATGGCTACACCTTC. This encodes CAISKTGIYGYTF.